A selection of T cell receptor beta chains follows, all from one sample in a study of cytomegalovirus exposure and HLA in healthy donors. Sequencing was performed with immunoSEQ multiplex PCR; in TCRdb, only in-frame clones are kept and a portion is missing. The sample has 70,000 or so clones, and its top ten clones hold roughly 2.6%. Sequenced sample: PBMCs. The source is a female donor in good health and CMV-seropositive. Both conserved end residues are part of each CDR3. The order of the fields is J gene, D gene, V gene, CDR3 DNA, CDR3 protein. D genes are given only for firm matches.

J gene: TRBJ2-6
D gene: -
V gene: TRBV19
CDR3 DNA: TGTGCCAGTAGTATTTACACCGGGGCCAACGTCCTGACTTTC
CDR3 protein: CASSIYTGANVLTF

J gene: TRBJ1-3
D gene: -
V gene: TRBV7-8
CDR3 DNA: TGTGCCAGCAGCCCGCTAGTGGCTGGAAACACCATATATTTT
CDR3 protein: CASSPLVAGNTIYF

J gene: TRBJ2-5
D gene: TRBD1
V gene: TRBV4-1
CDR3 DNA: TGCGCCAGCAGACAGGGGCCGGGACAGCAAGAGACCCAGTACTTC
CDR3 protein: CASRQGPGQQETQYF

J gene: TRBJ1-5
D gene: TRBD1
V gene: TRBV6-5
CDR3 DNA: TGTGCCAGCAGCCAACAGGGGATCAATCAGCCCCAGCATTTT
CDR3 protein: CASSQQGINQPQHF

J gene: TRBJ2-1
D gene: TRBD1
V gene: TRBV19
CDR3 DNA: TGTGCCAGTAGAGAGTCGGGACAGGGGTCCTACAATGAGCAGTTCTTC
CDR3 protein: CASRESGQGSYNEQFF

J gene: TRBJ2-6
D gene: TRBD1
V gene: TRBV7-9
CDR3 DNA: TGTGCCAGCAGCCGAAACAGGGGCTCATCAGGGGCCAACGTCCTGACTTTC
CDR3 protein: CASSRNRGSSGANVLTF

J gene: TRBJ1-1
D gene: -
V gene: TRBV30
CDR3 DNA: TGTGCCTTAGGACTGCTGAACACTGAAGCTTTCTTT
CDR3 protein: CALGLLNTEAFF

J gene: TRBJ1-1
D gene: -
V gene: TRBV25-1
CDR3 DNA: TGTGCCAGCAGTGAACGATACTGGGGCGCTGAAGCTTTCTTT
CDR3 protein: CASSERYWGAEAFF

J gene: TRBJ2-5
D gene: TRBD1
V gene: TRBV7-8
CDR3 DNA: TGTGCCAGCAGCAAAGGGGGCGTTCCCCACCAAGAGACCCAGTACTTC
CDR3 protein: CASSKGGVPHQETQYF

J gene: TRBJ2-1
D gene: -
V gene: TRBV29-1
CDR3 DNA: TGCAGCGTTGTCCTGTTGGCTAGCGCGAATGAGCAGTTCTTC
CDR3 protein: CSVVLLASANEQFF

J gene: TRBJ2-6
D gene: -
V gene: TRBV19
CDR3 DNA: TGTGCCAGTAGTATAGATTGGGGCAGCCGCGCTGGGGCCAACGTCCTGACTTTC
CDR3 protein: CASSIDWGSRAGANVLTF

J gene: TRBJ2-3
D gene: -
V gene: TRBV7-3
CDR3 DNA: TGTGCCAGCAGCTTAACAGCGCAGGGCATAGATACGCAGTATTTT
CDR3 protein: CASSLTAQGIDTQYF

J gene: TRBJ1-3
D gene: -
V gene: TRBV9
CDR3 DNA: TGTGCCAGCAGCGGACAGACAGCCCTCTCTGGAAACACCATATATTTT
CDR3 protein: CASSGQTALSGNTIYF

J gene: TRBJ2-1
D gene: TRBD1
V gene: TRBV4-1
CDR3 DNA: TGCGCCAGCAGCCAAGATCCCGGGACAGGCAATGAGCAGTTCTTC
CDR3 protein: CASSQDPGTGNEQFF

J gene: TRBJ2-1
D gene: TRBD2
V gene: TRBV15
CDR3 DNA: TGTGCCACCAGCTACTCCCCAAGCGGGGGGGCCCATGAGCAGTTCTTC
CDR3 protein: CATSYSPSGGAHEQFF

J gene: TRBJ2-7
D gene: TRBD1
V gene: TRBV6-6
CDR3 DNA: TGTGGCTCGACAGGGGGCGTCTACGAGCAGTACTTC
CDR3 protein: CGSTGGVYEQYF

J gene: TRBJ2-7
D gene: TRBD2
V gene: TRBV29-1
CDR3 DNA: TGCAGCGTTGAACGCCTAGCGGGTTCTTACTTC
CDR3 protein: CSVERLAGSYF

J gene: TRBJ1-1
D gene: -
V gene: TRBV18
CDR3 DNA: TGTGCCAGCTCACCACCATATGGGGCGGCTGAAGCTTTCTTT
CDR3 protein: CASSPPYGAAEAFF

J gene: TRBJ2-2
D gene: -
V gene: TRBV30
CDR3 DNA: TGTGCCTGGCAAAAGACAGTCCTCACCGGGGAGCTGTTTTTT
CDR3 protein: CAWQKTVLTGELFF

J gene: TRBJ1-4
D gene: -
V gene: TRBV30
CDR3 DNA: TGTGCCTGGACCCGTAAATCCTATGAAAAACTGTTTTTT
CDR3 protein: CAWTRKSYEKLFF

J gene: TRBJ1-1
D gene: TRBD1
V gene: TRBV27
CDR3 DNA: TGTGCCAGCAGTTCCCGCGGGACAGATTTCACTGAAGCTTTCTTT
CDR3 protein: CASSSRGTDFTEAFF

J gene: TRBJ2-2
D gene: TRBD2
V gene: TRBV19
CDR3 DNA: TGTGCCAGTAGTATTCCCCCCGGGAGGGCGAACACCGGGGAGCTGTTTTTT
CDR3 protein: CASSIPPGRANTGELFF